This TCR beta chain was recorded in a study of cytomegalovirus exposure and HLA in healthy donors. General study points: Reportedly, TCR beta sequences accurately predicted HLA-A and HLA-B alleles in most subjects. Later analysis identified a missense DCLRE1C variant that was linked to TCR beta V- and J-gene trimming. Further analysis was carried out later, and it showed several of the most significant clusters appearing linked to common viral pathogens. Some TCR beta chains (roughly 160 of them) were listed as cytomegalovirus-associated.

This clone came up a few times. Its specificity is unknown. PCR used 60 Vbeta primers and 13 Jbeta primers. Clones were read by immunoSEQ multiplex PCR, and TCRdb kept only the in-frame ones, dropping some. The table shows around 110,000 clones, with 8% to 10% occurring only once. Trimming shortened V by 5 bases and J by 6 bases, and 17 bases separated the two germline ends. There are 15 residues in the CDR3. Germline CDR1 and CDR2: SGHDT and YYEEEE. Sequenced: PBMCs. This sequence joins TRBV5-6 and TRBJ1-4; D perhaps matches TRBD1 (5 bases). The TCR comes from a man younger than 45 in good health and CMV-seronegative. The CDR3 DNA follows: TGTGCCAGCAGACCTACAACCTCGGGGGATGAAAAACTGTTTTTT. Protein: CASRPTTSGDEKLFF.